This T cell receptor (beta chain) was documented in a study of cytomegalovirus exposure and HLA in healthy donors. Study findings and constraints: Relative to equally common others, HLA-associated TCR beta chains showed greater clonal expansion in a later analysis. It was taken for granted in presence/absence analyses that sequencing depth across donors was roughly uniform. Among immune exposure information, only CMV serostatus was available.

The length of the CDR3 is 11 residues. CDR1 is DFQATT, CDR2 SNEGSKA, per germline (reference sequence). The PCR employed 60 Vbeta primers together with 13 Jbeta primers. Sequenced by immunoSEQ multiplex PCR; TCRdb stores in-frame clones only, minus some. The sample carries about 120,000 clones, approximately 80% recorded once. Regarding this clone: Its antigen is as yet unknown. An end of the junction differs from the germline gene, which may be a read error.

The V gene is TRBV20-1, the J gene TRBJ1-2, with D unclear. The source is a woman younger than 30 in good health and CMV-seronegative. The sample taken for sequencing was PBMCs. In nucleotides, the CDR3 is TGCAGTGCTAGAGATGGGAGGGCATCTTTCTTC. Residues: CSARDGRASFF.